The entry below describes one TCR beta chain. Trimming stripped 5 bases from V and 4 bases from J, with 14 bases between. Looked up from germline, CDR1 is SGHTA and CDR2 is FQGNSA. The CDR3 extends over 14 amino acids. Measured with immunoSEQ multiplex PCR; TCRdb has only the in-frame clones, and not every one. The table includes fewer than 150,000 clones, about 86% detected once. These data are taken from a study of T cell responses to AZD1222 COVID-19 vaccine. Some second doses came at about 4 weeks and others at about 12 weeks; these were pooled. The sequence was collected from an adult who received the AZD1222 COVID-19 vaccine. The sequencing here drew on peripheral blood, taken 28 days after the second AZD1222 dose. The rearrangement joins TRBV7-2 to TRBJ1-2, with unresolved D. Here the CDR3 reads CASSLRRQVYGYTF. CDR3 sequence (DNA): TGTGCCAGCAGCCTCCGCAGGCAGGTCTATGGCTACACCTTC.